One and the same sample provided the 22 T cell receptor beta chains below, sequenced in a study of response to subunit inactivated influenza vaccine. Using its own MiXCR run on the RT-PCR reads, TCRdb lists one record per CDR3 protein. The sample gives about 540,000 distinct CDR3 sequences, less than 25% of which show up once; 2.5% to 3.5% is in the top ten. This sample also appeared in a second study, on T cells expressing NK-cell markers. That source reports: Template switching by 5'RACE with UMIs generated the TCR beta cDNA.

The material was CD4+ T cells sorted from PBMCs, obtained 12 days after vaccination. The receptors were sampled from a middle-aged man who received an inactivated influenza vaccine.

This clonotype was seen more than once but under ten times. In DNA, the CDR3 is TGTGCCAGCGGCCCCGGGACAGGGGACCCTCTTGCAACTAATGAAAAACTGTTTTTT. Translating gives CASGPGTGDPLATNEKLFF. The chain uses TRBV11-1 and TRBJ1-4, with TRBD1 matching 10 bases. CDR3 length: 19 amino acids. Germline CDR1 reads SGHAT; CDR2 reads FQDESV (reference sequence). After removal of 8 bases from V and 0 bases from J, the junction contained 15 bases not matched to a gene.

This clonotype showed up many times. The rearrangement uses TRBV12-3 or TRBV12-4 and TRBJ2-7; D gene uncertain. The CDR3 is 12 amino acids. The V end lost 6 bases, the J end lost 2 bases, and 8 bases lay between the germline ends. The CDR3 DNA is TGTGCCAGCAGCCCACTCCCCTACGAGCAGTACTTC. Translating it yields CASSPLPYEQYF.

This sequence joins TRBV18 and TRBJ1-1; 12 bases agree with TRBD1. Germline lookup yields CDR1 KGHSH and CDR2 LQKENI. Losses at the gene ends were 0 bases for V and 3 bases for J; bases not matched to a gene: 8. The CDR3 contains 18 residues. This CDR3 is CASSPPTGTGGLDTEAFF. CDR3 bases: TGTGCCAGCTCACCACCAACCGGGACAGGGGGCCTGGACACTGAAGCTTTCTTT.

This chain uses TRBV20-1 with TRBJ2-5, with 16 bases identical to TRBD2. The CDR3 has 16 amino acids. J lost 9 bases, V lost 5 bases, and 12 bases had no gene match. Germline CDR1 and CDR2: DFQATT and SNEGSKA (reference sequence). This CDR3 reads CSADTGTSGGAWAQYF. CDR3 DNA sequence: TGCAGTGCTGATACCGGGACTAGCGGGGGGGCTTGGGCCCAGTACTTC.

This clonotype was seen a few times. The chain uses TRBV20-1 and TRBJ1-6; 10 bases are shared with TRBD1. V trimming: 5 bases; J trimming: 5 bases; junction bases outside the gene matches: 12. Germline lookup yields CDR1 DFQATT and CDR2 SNEGSKA (reference sequence). CDR3 size: 17 residues. This CDR3 is CSAPRAGTGVNNSPLHF. The CDR3 bases are TGCAGTGCTCCGAGGGCCGGGACAGGGGTTAATAATTCACCCCTCCACTTT.

The J gene is TRBJ1-1, the V gene TRBV4-2, with D unclear. Trimming took off 4 bases at V and 11 bases at J, with 11 bases between the two ends. There are 11 residues in the CDR3. Germline V gene sequence: CDR1 LGHNA, CDR2 YNFKEQ. CDR3 nucleotide sequence: TGTGCCAGCAGCCGTGAAGGAGGGGCTTTCTTT. As protein: CASSREGGAFF.

This clonotype appeared many times. The chain combines TRBV18 with TRBJ2-7, with D possibly being TRBD1 (6 bases). The CDR3 extends over 13 amino acids. Trimming pared 3 bases from V and 2 bases from J, leaving 8 bases between. Germline values: CDR1 KGHSH, CDR2 LQKENI. DNA for the CDR3: TGTGCCAGCTCACCGGACAGAGCCTACGAGCAGTACTTC. It specifies CASSPDRAYEQYF.

This clonotype was found many times. The genes are TRBV7-8 and TRBJ2-7, with D tentatively TRBD2 (6 bases). CDR1 is SGHVS, CDR2 FQNEAQ, per germline. Trimming cost V 5 bases and J 6 bases, with 26 bases left between them. The CDR3 runs 17 residues. The CDR3: CASSIGGRGEYRSEQYF. The CDR3 nucleotides read TGTGCCAGCAGCATTGGGGGGAGAGGCGAGTACCGCTCCGAGCAGTACTTC.

This chain uses TRBV27 with TRBJ2-1; 9 bases agree with TRBD2. The CDR3 is 14 residues long. Trimming cost V 6 bases and J 2 bases; bases outside gene matches: 2. The germline gives CDR1 MNHEY, CDR2 SMNVEV (reference sequence). CDR3 loop: CASRGLAPYNEQFF. DNA for the CDR3: TGTGCCAGCAGGGGACTAGCCCCCTACAATGAGCAGTTCTTC.

This clonotype was found a few times. The chain has TRBV7-9 and TRBJ1-1; no reliable D call. With 1 base removed from V and 11 bases from J, the gap between germline ends came to 11 bases. The CDR3 is made up of 12 amino acids. Germline CDR1 is SEHNR and CDR2 is FQNEAQ (reference sequence). This chain's CDR3 is CASSLGVYAAFF. The CDR3 DNA reads as TGTGCCAGCAGCTTAGGGGTCTATGCCGCTTTCTTT.

The chain joins TRBV3-1 to TRBJ2-1, with TRBD2 matching 13 bases. The germline gives CDR1 LGHDT, CDR2 YNNKEL (reference sequence). V lost 1 base, J lost 6 bases, and 0 bases stayed unmatched. The CDR3 totals 15 residues. The chain's CDR3 is CASSQGTSGGNEQFF. The CDR3 nucleotides read TGTGCCAGCAGCCAAGGGACTAGCGGGGGCAATGAGCAGTTCTTC.

This clonotype came up many times. The chain combines TRBV12-3 or TRBV12-4 with TRBJ2-1; D is possibly TRBD2 (6 bases). The ends were cut back, 3 bases at V and 1 base at J, with 19 bases in the middle. CDR3 length: 18 residues. The CDR3 spells CASSFDDLGGRSYNEQFF. In DNA, the CDR3 is TGTGCCAGCAGTTTCGACGATTTGGGGGGTAGATCCTACAATGAGCAGTTCTTC.

The gene calls are TRBV20-1 and TRBJ1-3; the match to TRBD1 covers 8 bases. Trimming removed 4 bases from V and 2 bases from J; junction bases left unmatched: 4. This CDR3 is built from 14 residues. Germline assignment: CDR1 DFQATT and CDR2 SNEGSKA (reference sequence). DNA for the CDR3: TGCAGTGCTATGGACAGGGTAGCTGGAAACACCATATATTTT. Its protein is CSAMDRVAGNTIYF.

The rearrangement uses TRBV27 and TRBJ1-5; D gene uncertain. Looked up from germline, CDR1 is MNHEY and CDR2 is SMNVEV (reference sequence). Trimming stripped 8 bases from V and 0 bases from J, with 8 bases between. CDR3 length equals 13 residues. CDR3 DNA: TGTGCCAGCGGACTTTATAGCAATCAGCCCCAGCATTTT. It translates to CASGLYSNQPQHF.

This clonotype was seen only a few times. The rearrangement uses TRBV4-1 and TRBJ1-2; perhaps TRBD1 as D (5 bases). The CDR3 spans 15 residues. The V gene lost 0 bases and the J gene lost 5 bases, with 13 bases spanning the gap. The germline V gene has CDR1 MGHRA and CDR2 YSYEKL. DNA of the CDR3: TGCGCCAGCAGCCAAGATCCAGGGCCCCTTTATGGCTACACCTTC. Its translation is CASSQDPGPLYGYTF.

There are many counts of this clonotype. This chain connects TRBV6-6 to TRBJ2-1, with D uncertain. The CDR3 sequence is 11 residues long. Germline values: CDR1 MNHNY, CDR2 SVGAGI (reference sequence). V lost 4 bases, J lost 10 bases, and 8 bases lay in between. The CDR3 region is CASSSALEQFF. CDR3 DNA sequence: TGTGCCAGCAGTTCCGCCCTCGAGCAGTTCTTC.

V is TRBV20-1 and J is TRBJ2-7; the match to TRBD1 covers 9 bases. Trimming took 4 bases from V and 5 from J; bases not matched to a gene: 9. The CDR3 sequence is 14 residues long. Germline CDR1 reads DFQATT; CDR2 reads SNEGSKA (reference sequence). CDR3 in DNA: TGCAGTGCTACCGACAGGGGGTGGCTCAACGAGCAGTACTTC. Amino acid sequence: CSATDRGWLNEQYF.

This chain uses TRBV28 with TRBJ2-2; no definite D call. CDR3 length: 14 residues. Trimming left V 10 bases short and J 4 bases short, with 16 bases between. Germline V gene sequence: CDR1 MDHEN, CDR2 SYDVKM. The CDR3 protein is CAMGPGQVTGELFF. In DNA, the CDR3 is TGTGCCATGGGCCCCGGGCAGGTCACCGGGGAGCTGTTTTTT.

The rearrangement joins TRBV28 to TRBJ2-7; D is tentatively TRBD1 or TRBD2 (6 bases each). CDR1 is MDHEN, CDR2 SYDVKM, per germline. The CDR3 is made up of 16 amino acids. Deletions cut 1 base from V and 4 bases from J, with 17 bases between. CDR3 loop: CASSLFRPGAGYEQYF. The CDR3 DNA reads as TGTGCCAGCAGTTTATTTAGGCCGGGGGCCGGTTACGAGCAGTACTTC. Based on the CDR3 plus reference TRBV28 and TRBJ2-7, the full variable domain is DVKVTQSSRYLVKRTGEKVFLECVQDMDHENMFWYRQDPGLGLRLIYFSYDVKMKEKGDIPEGYSVSREKKERFSLILESASTNQTSMYLCASSLFRPGAGYEQYFGPGTRLTVT.

The V gene is TRBV6-5, the J gene TRBJ2-3, with D possibly TRBD1 on 7 matching bases. Trimming left V 2 bases short and J 6 bases short, with 21 bases between. The CDR3 has 17 amino acids. Germline V CDR1 and CDR2: MNHEY, SVGAGI. CDR3 DNA sequence: TGTGCCAGCAGTTACCAGCCCCAGGGGGGATTCATCGATACGCAGTATTTT. Translation: CASSYQPQGGFIDTQYF.

This clonotype occurred many times. V gene TRBV12-3 or TRBV12-4 combines with J gene TRBJ2-7; D might be TRBD2 (5 bases). This CDR3 is built from 14 residues. V was clipped by 3 bases and J by 6 bases, with 15 bases between them. The CDR3 bases are TGTGCCAGCAGTTTGAGGGCGCTGAACTCCGAGCAGTACTTC. It is translated as CASSLRALNSEQYF.

The rearrangement joins TRBV11-2 to TRBJ2-1; 10 nucleotides line up with TRBD2. Germline V gene sequence: CDR1 SGHAT, CDR2 FQNNGV. This CDR3 has 16 residues. The J segment lost 9 bases and the V segment lost 1 base, leaving 9 bases of the junction unmatched. The CDR3 DNA follows: TGTGCCAGCAGCTTAGGAGCGGGGGGGCTGTGGGGTGAGCAGTTCTTC. This gives the protein CASSLGAGGLWGEQFF.